This T cell receptor beta chain was sequenced in a study of blood T cell repertoires in COVID-19. Libraries were prepared by immunoSEQ multiplex PCR; TCRdb keeps only in-frame clonotypes and omits some of them. This sample has 200,000 to 250,000 clones, with 88% found just once. This CDR3 has 14 amino acids. Germline trimming cut 3 bases from V and 3 bases from J; bases unmatched to any gene: 5. Germline V CDR1 and CDR2: LNHDA, SQIVND (reference sequence). The sequence was collected from a woman between 50 and 59 years old with acute COVID-19. The J gene is TRBJ2-7, the V gene TRBV19; 7 bases are a match to TRBD2. Sample: PBMCs or T cells enriched from blood (not recorded which). CDR3: CASSITSVSYEQYF. For the CDR3, the DNA is TGTGCCAGTAGTATTACTAGCGTGAGCTACGAGCAGTACTTC.